The 26 T cell receptor beta chains reported below all come from one sample, sequenced in a study of blood T cells in healthy people across ages (dated by TCRdb to between 2014 and 2017). Libraries were constructed by 5' RACE. A second roughly 7 to 11 cycle PCR used a sample-barcoded 5' primer and a J-beta primer mix. The public reads were reprocessed in TCRdb via fastp at Q25 and MiXCR, keeping in-frame beta chains. Rows with one shared CDR3 protein collapse into an entry with the most common genes and DNA. This sample gives some 1.8 million distinct CDR3 sequences in total; roughly 43% of them show up just once. The ten largest account for more than 20% of the sample. Sequenced material: blood. These TCRs come from a human donor in good health.

The chain joins TRBV6-2 or TRBV6-3 to TRBJ1-2, with 7 bases aligning to TRBD1. CDR1 and CDR2 from the germline V gene are MNHEY and SVGEGT. This CDR3 comprises 11 residues. The ends lost 4 bases at V and 7 bases at J; junction bases unmatched: 0. CDR3 DNA: TGTGCCAGCAGTTGGACAGGTGGCTACACCTTC. It encodes CASSWTGGYTF.

V usage is TRBV4-2 and J usage is TRBJ2-7; 10 bases match TRBD1. Germline CDR1 is LGHNA and CDR2 is YNFKEQ. Germline trimming cut 2 bases from V and 0 bases from J; bases unmatched to any gene: 7. This CDR3 is built from 17 residues. The CDR3 coding sequence is TGTGCCAGCAGCCAACCCTGGACAGGGGGTAGCTCCTACGAGCAGTACTTC. Translating gives CASSQPWTGGSSYEQYF.

The V call is TRBV9, the J call TRBJ2-1; 12 bases match TRBD2. V shed 4 bases, J shed 7 bases, and the junction held 9 bases outside the gene matches. Germline V gene lookup returns CDR1 SGDLS and CDR2 YYNGEE. The CDR3 runs to 16 residues. The CDR3 region is CASSTSTSGGQNEQFF. CDR3 coding DNA: TGTGCCAGCAGCACTTCGACTAGCGGGGGCCAGAATGAGCAGTTCTTC.

With respect to this clonotype: Germline and junction disagree at one end, which may indicate a read error. This chain links TRBV5-6 with TRBJ2-3; D is unclear. Germline CDR1 reads SGHDT; CDR2 reads YYEEEE. The CDR3 spans 14 residues. CDR3 DNA: TGTGCCAGCAGCTTGTTGCCCGGTGGAGATATGCAGTATTTT. Amino acids: CASSLLPGGDMQYF.

The CDR3 DNA follows: TGTGCCAGCAGTTCACCATCCGGACTAGCGGGGGACTACACAGATACGCAGTATTTT. This gives the protein CASSSPSGLAGDYTDTQYF. The chain recombines TRBV28 with TRBJ2-3; 13 bases match TRBD2. CDR3 size: 19 residues. The germline CDR1 and CDR2 sequences are MDHEN and SYDVKM. Trimming cost V 4 bases and J 2 bases; bases outside gene matches: 12. Looking up the rest from reference TRBV28 and TRBJ2-3 gives the full variable domain: DVKVTQSSRYLVKRTGEKVFLECVQDMDHENMFWYRQDPGLGLRLIYFSYDVKMKEKGDIPEGYSVSREKKERFSLILESASTNQTSMYLCASSSPSGLAGDYTDTQYFGPGTRLTVL.

This clonotype was picked up a small number of times. This chain uses TRBV4-3 with TRBJ2-4; D might be TRBD1 or TRBD2, each matching 5 bases. Near its end, the DNA agrees better with TRBJ2-7, so the J call may be wrong. This CDR3 comprises 15 residues. CDR1 and CDR2 (germline): LGHNA, YSLEER. In nucleotides, the CDR3 is TGCGCCAGCAGCCAAACCGGGACCCAACCTTACGAGCAGTACTTC. This sequence encodes CASSQTGTQPYEQYF.

In this sample, this clonotype turned up a few times. This rearrangement joins TRBV24-1 to TRBJ2-7; no definite D call. Trimming removed 7 bases from V and 1 base from J, with 7 bases in between. CDR3 length: 12 amino acids. Looked up from germline, CDR1 is KGHDR and CDR2 is SFDVKD. CDR3 in amino acids: CATRRGSYEQYF. CDR3 nucleotides: TGTGCCACCAGAAGAGGTTCCTACGAGCAGTACTTC.

The V gene is TRBV6-2 or TRBV6-3, the J gene TRBJ1-1, with TRBD1 matching over 7 bases. CDR3 length: 15 amino acids. The ends lost 6 bases at V and 2 bases at J; junction bases unmatched: 9. Germline V lookup: CDR1 MNHEY, CDR2 SVGEGT. CDR3 DNA: TGTGCCAGCAGCCGGACAGGTGGTTTTAACACTGAAGCTTTCTTT. Translated: CASSRTGGFNTEAFF.

V and J are TRBV12-3 or TRBV12-4 and TRBJ1-1; no definite D call. Trimming shortened V by 5 bases and J by 5 bases, and 15 bases separated the two germline ends. The CDR3 covers 14 residues. In DNA, the CDR3 is TGTGCCAGCAGTCCGTACATTCCTAGGACTGAAGCTTTCTTT. This codes for CASSPYIPRTEAFF.

The chain couples TRBV7-2 to TRBJ1-5; D perhaps matches TRBD1 (5 bases). The V end was cut by 2 bases, the J end by 2 bases, with 16 bases between. CDR3 length: 17 amino acids. Looked up from germline, CDR1 is SGHTA and CDR2 is FQGNSA. The CDR3 nucleotides are TGTGCCAGCAGCTTACTTGGGGACCTTTACGGCAATCAGCCCCAGCATTTT. Translation gives CASSLLGDLYGNQPQHF.

This chain uses TRBV15 with TRBJ2-1, with unresolved D. Trimming removed 10 bases from V and 10 bases from J, with 20 bases in between. The CDR3 is made up of 13 amino acids. Germline V CDR1 and CDR2: LNHNV, YYDKDF (reference sequence). The CDR3 here is CAIKSSTPAEQFF. The CDR3 nucleotides read TGTGCCATCAAGTCATCTACCCCCGCGGAGCAGTTCTTC.

The chain carries TRBV28 and TRBJ2-3; D possibly corresponds to TRBD2 (6 bases). The germline gives CDR1 MDHEN, CDR2 SYDVKM. Trimming stripped 1 base from V and 1 base from J, with 12 bases between. The CDR3 totals 16 residues. The CDR3 loop is CASSLSGPGGTDTQYF. CDR3 in DNA: TGTGCCAGCAGTTTATCTGGGCCGGGGGGCACAGATACGCAGTATTTT.

The chain is built from TRBV28 and TRBJ1-2; TRBD1 might be the D (6 bases). The CDR3 runs to 12 residues. Germline CDR1 is MDHEN and CDR2 is SYDVKM. V gave up 8 bases and J gave up 8 bases, with 15 bases separating them. CDR3 loop: CASFIEGEGYTF. The CDR3 bases are TGTGCCAGCTTTATTGAGGGGGAAGGCTACACCTTC.

This clonotype was counted only a few times. The chain carries TRBV7-2 and TRBJ1-5; TRBD1 matches at 9 bases. Germline CDR1 SGHTA, CDR2 FQGNSA. This CDR3 is built from 15 residues. The ends lost 2 bases at V and 3 bases at J; junction bases unmatched: 2. The CDR3: CASSLRQGDNQPQHF. The CDR3 DNA is TGTGCCAGCAGCTTACGACAGGGGGACAATCAGCCCCAGCATTTT.

This clonotype has a single count. V is TRBV6-6 and J is TRBJ1-5; D remains unclear. Germline CDR1 reads MNHNY; CDR2 reads SVGAGI (reference sequence). V lost 7 bases and J 0 bases, leaving 10 bases between the germline ends. The CDR3 runs 14 residues. In nucleotides, the CDR3 is TGTGCCAGCATTGGGGAGTATAGCAATCAGCCCCAGCATTTT. It yields the protein CASIGEYSNQPQHF.

This clonotype showed up many times. The rearrangement joins TRBV12-3 or TRBV12-4 to TRBJ1-1; D is unresolved. The CDR3 covers 14 residues. V lost 6 bases to trimming and J lost 4 bases, with 15 bases between them. The CDR3 coding sequence is TGTGCCAGCAGGCCCCCATACGATGGCACTGAAGCTTTCTTT. Encoded protein: CASRPPYDGTEAFF.

V gene TRBV5-5 combines with J gene TRBJ1-2; D remains unclear. This CDR3 has 14 amino acids. The ends were cut back, 4 bases at V and 1 base at J, with 11 bases in the middle. Germline lookup yields CDR1 SGHKS and CDR2 YYEKEE (reference sequence). The CDR3, as DNA: TGTGCCAGCAGCCAGCCGGGAAATAACTATGGCTACACCTTC. Translation gives CASSQPGNNYGYTF.

This clonotype was observed a few times. An end of the junction does not agree with germline; a read error may underlie this. The chain has TRBV7-7 and TRBJ1-2; 12 bases align to TRBD1. CDR1 and CDR2 (germline): SSHAT, FNYEAQ (reference sequence). CDR3 length: 18 residues. The CDR3 protein is CASSSPRDRGRSPYGYTF. CDR3 coding DNA: TGTGCTAGCAGCTCCCCCCGGGACAGGGGGCGCAGTCCCTATGGCTACACCTTC.

The rearrangement joins TRBV11-1 to TRBJ2-7; D is possibly TRBD1 (6 bases). This CDR3 contains 15 residues. The germline gives CDR1 SGHAT, CDR2 FQDESV (reference sequence). V shed 2 bases and J shed 3 bases, with 14 bases lying between them. DNA for the CDR3: TGTGCCAGCAGCTTATTTCCGGACAGTAACTACGAGCAGTACTTC. It specifies CASSLFPDSNYEQYF.

The chain links TRBV11-2 to TRBJ2-1; 12 nucleotides match TRBD2. Germline V gene lookup returns CDR1 SGHAT and CDR2 FQNNGV. The CDR3 totals 16 residues. Germline trimming cut 2 bases from V and 10 bases from J; bases unmatched to any gene: 9. DNA for the CDR3: TGTGCCAGCAGCTTAAGCGTAGGACTAGCGGGGACCGAGCAGTTCTTC. Residues: CASSLSVGLAGTEQFF. The whole variable domain, remainder taken from reference TRBV11-2 and TRBJ2-1, is EAGVAQSPRYKIIEKRQSVAFWCNPISGHATLYWYQQILGQGPKLLIQFQNNGVVDDSQLPKDRFSAERLKGVDSTLKIQPAKLEDSAVYLCASSLSVGLAGTEQFFGPGTRLTVL.

This chain's CDR3 is CASSLNLPEQGDGYTF. The CDR3 nucleotides are TGCGCCAGCAGCTTAAATCTGCCGGAACAGGGAGATGGCTACACCTTC. The rearrangement joins TRBV5-1 to TRBJ1-2; tentatively, D is TRBD1 (6 bases). CDR1 is SGHRS, CDR2 YFSETQ, per germline. The CDR3 runs 16 residues. Trimming took off 2 bases at V and 6 bases at J, with 20 bases between the two ends.

V is TRBV12-3 or TRBV12-4 and J is TRBJ2-7; D is undetermined. Trimming took 5 bases from V and 0 from J, leaving 11 bases between them. CDR3 length equals 14 residues. In DNA form, the CDR3 reads TGTGCCAGCAGTCGACCGACACTCTCCTACGAGCAGTACTTC. Its protein product is CASSRPTLSYEQYF.

The rearrangement joins TRBV29-1 to TRBJ2-2, with no clear D. Per the germline V gene, CDR1 is SQVTM and CDR2 is ANQGSEA. The CDR3 runs 14 residues. Trimming took off 7 bases at V and 6 bases at J, with 18 bases between the two ends. CDR3 region: CSGSGLNPAGELFF. CDR3 DNA sequence: TGCAGCGGTAGTGGCCTCAACCCAGCCGGGGAGCTGTTTTTT.

This sequence joins TRBV29-1 and TRBJ2-3, with no clear D. The CDR3 totals 12 residues. Germline V gene data show CDR1 as SQVTM and CDR2 as ANQGSEA. The V end lost 7 bases, the J end lost 0 bases, and 8 bases lay between the germline ends. DNA of the CDR3: TGCAGCGGGGGTACTAGCACAGATACGCAGTATTTT. This sequence encodes CSGGTSTDTQYF.

The genes are TRBV6-5 and TRBJ1-1; D is undetermined. This CDR3 has 15 amino acids. CDR1 and CDR2 from the germline V gene are MNHEY and SVGAGI. The V and J ends lost 8 bases and 6 bases respectively, with 22 bases between them. CDR3 sequence reads: CASAAEGEFVAEAFF. The CDR3, as DNA: TGTGCCAGCGCCGCGGAGGGCGAGTTTGTGGCTGAAGCTTTCTTT.

This clonotype has only a few counts. V is TRBV4-2 and J is TRBJ2-5; 11 bases line up with TRBD2. The V segment lost 4 bases and the J segment 5 bases; nucleotides outside the gene matches: 12. CDR1 is LGHNA, CDR2 YNFKEQ, per germline. This CDR3 is 17 amino acids long. The CDR3 region has the DNA TGTGCCAGCAGCCGCCAGGGCCTAGCGGGGGGCCTGGAGACCCAGTACTTC. Amino acid sequence: CASSRQGLAGGLETQYF.